This T cell receptor (beta chain) originates from a study of blood T cells in healthy people across ages. Across the whole study: Template switching caught about one barcoded beta molecule for each two T cells.

This CDR3 is 14 amino acids long. Germline values: CDR1 MNHEY, CDR2 SVGEGT. The V end was cut by 5 bases, the J end by 0 bases, with 10 bases between. A J-beta primer mix and a sample-barcoded 5' primer were used in a second PCR of roughly 7 to 12 cycles. Each sample provided no less than 2.5 million CDR3-containing paired-end reads. One entry per CDR3 protein results from TCRdb running MiXCR on the 5' RACE reads. This sample has some 1,500,000 distinct CDR3 sequences, with roughly two fifths found just once. As for this clonotype: The antigen is unknown.

General observations from the study: With unsorted PBMCs, a conclusive comparison of naive versus antigen-experienced cells was not possible. There were more naive CD4+ cells and higher diversity in long-lived donors than in aged donors.

This sequence joins TRBV6-2 or TRBV6-3 and TRBJ1-1; no clear D gene. The source is a woman aged 18-35 years in good health. Material: blood. For the CDR3, the DNA is TGTGCCAGCAGTGACCCAGACCTGAACACTGAAGCTTTCTTT. Translating it yields CASSDPDLNTEAFF.